The 14 T cell receptor beta chains in this list originate from one sample, sequenced in a study of low-dose radiotherapy and immunotherapy resistance in tumors (dated by TCRdb to between 2020 and 2023). TCRdb lists the instrument as Illumina HiSeq 2500. To make first-strand cDNA, Superscript III was used along with a set of TRAV- and TRBV-specific primers so that both the TCRalpha and TCRbeta chains were covered. TCRs were amplified with Phusion for around 18 PCR cycles using a constant-region primer together with the adapter attached to the V primers. TCRdb took the public reads, trimmed them with fastp at Q25, ran MiXCR for clone calling and kept in-frame beta chains. CDR3 protein duplicates are merged, each entry listing the most common genes and DNA. This sample is represented by about 97,000 distinct CDR3 sequences; less than 25% of them were singletons. The ten largest clones take up approximately 4% of the sample.

The time point label for this specimen denotes: after trial treatment. The sample's treatment or condition label, in plain terms: LDRT plus nivolumab, ipilimumab, low-dose cyclophosphamide and aspirin (RACIN trial). The input for sequencing was PBMCs, taken after low-dose radiotherapy plus immunotherapy. Receptors originate from a male donor with prostate cancer.

There are many counts of this clonotype. The genes are TRBV5-1 and TRBJ2-3; unclear D gene. The germline CDR1 and CDR2 sequences are SGHRS and YFSETQ. The CDR3 is 16 residues long. V gave up 0 bases and J gave up 3 bases, with 14 bases separating them. CDR3 sequence reads: CASSLGTRYWTDTQYF. The CDR3 coding sequence is TGCGCCAGCAGCTTGGGGACCCGATATTGGACAGATACGCAGTATTTT.

This clonotype came up many times. The chain couples TRBV4-1 to TRBJ1-4; D is undetermined. The V and J ends lost 3 bases and 4 bases respectively, with 6 bases between them. In germline, CDR1 is MGHRA, CDR2 YSYEKL. The CDR3 runs to 13 residues. The CDR3 DNA sequence: TGCGCCAGCAGCCACGTCGGTAATGAAAAACTGTTTTTT. Translation gives CASSHVGNEKLFF.

V is TRBV24-1 and J is TRBJ1-1; D ambiguous. Germline lookup yields CDR1 KGHDR and CDR2 SFDVKD. The CDR3 spans 15 residues. Trimming pared 4 bases from V and 1 base from J, leaving 12 bases between. The CDR3 sequence is CATSELWVSNTEAFF. CDR3 coding DNA: TGTGCCACCAGTGAACTCTGGGTCTCGAACACTGAAGCTTTCTTT.

This clonotype was observed many times. The V gene is TRBV7-8, the J gene TRBJ2-3; 12 bases align to TRBD2. The CDR3 contains 16 residues. Trimming took 4 bases from V and 9 from J; bases not matched to a gene: 11. Germline CDR1 reads SGHVS; CDR2 reads FQNEAQ. Written as DNA, the CDR3 is TGTGCCAGCAGCTGGGTCCTAGCGGGGGGGCCGGGGACGCAGTATTTT. As protein: CASSWVLAGGPGTQYF. The variable domain in full, with the rest retrieved from reference TRBV7-8 and TRBJ2-3, is GAGVSQSPRYKVAKRGQDVALRCDPISGHVSLFWYQQALGQGPEFLTYFQNEAQLDKSGLPSDRFFAERPEGSVSTLKIQRTQQEDSAVYLCASSWVLAGGPGTQYFGPGTRLTVL.

There are many counts of this clonotype. This chain links TRBV29-1 with TRBJ2-3; D is undetermined. The length of the CDR3 is 12 residues. The V gene's germline CDR1 is SQVTM and CDR2 ANQGSEA. The V gene lost 4 bases and the J gene lost 1 base, with 6 bases spanning the gap. CDR3 sequence reads: CSVGQGTDTQYF. CDR3 DNA: TGCAGCGTTGGTCAGGGCACAGATACGCAGTATTTT.

This clonotype has at least ten counts. Germline is not matched at one junction end, which may reflect a read error. V is TRBV5-3 and J is TRBJ2-1; the match to TRBD1 covers 7 bases. TRBV5-3 is marked as an open reading frame, function uncertain. This CDR3 is built from 14 residues. This CDR3 is CASSLQTGYNEQFF. The CDR3 nucleotides are TGTGCCAGCAGCTTACAGACAGGGTACAATGAGCAGTTCTTC.

Many counts were recorded for this clonotype. The chain recombines TRBV6-6 with TRBJ1-5; possible D gene TRBD1, 5 bases. V was clipped by 2 bases and J by 7 bases, with 9 bases between them. Germline lookup yields CDR1 MNHNY and CDR2 SVGAGI (reference sequence). There are 13 residues in the CDR3. The CDR3 spells CASSYGRDQPQHF. CDR3 coding DNA: TGTGCCAGCAGTTACGGACGGGACCAGCCCCAGCATTTT.

At least ten counts were recorded for this clonotype. The rearrangement uses TRBV20-1 and TRBJ2-2; TRBD2 is a possible D gene (5 bases). The CDR3 totals 14 residues. Germline-derived CDR1 and CDR2 are DFQATT and SNEGSKA (reference sequence). Trimming took off 2 bases at V and 4 bases at J, with 11 bases between the two ends. CDR3 nucleotide sequence: TGCAGTGCTAGACCTAGCAGGACCACCGGGGAGCTGTTTTTT. Encoded protein: CSARPSRTTGELFF.

This clonotype was detected ten times or more. The CDR3, as DNA: TGCAGTGCTCCTCGGGAGGGCGGTTTGACTGAAGCTTTCTTT. This encodes CSAPREGGLTEAFF. V gene TRBV20-1 combines with J gene TRBJ1-1; no definite D call. The CDR3 is 14 amino acids. The ends were cut back, 5 bases at V and 5 bases at J, with 18 bases in the middle. Germline V gene sequence: CDR1 DFQATT, CDR2 SNEGSKA (reference sequence).

On this clonotype: It is likely a read error: a sequence one base away is far more abundant. The chain has TRBV9 and TRBJ2-1; D possibly corresponds to TRBD1 (7 bases). V was pared by 0 bases and J by 10 bases, with 11 bases between. Germline values: CDR1 SGDLS, CDR2 YYNGEE. The CDR3 runs 13 residues. The CDR3 DNA is TGTGCCAGCAGCGTAGTTCAGGGGGGCGAGCAGTTCTTC. Residues: CASSVVQGGEQFF.

This clonotype was detected ten times or more. The gene calls are TRBV12-3 or TRBV12-4 and TRBJ2-1, with D possibly being TRBD1 (6 bases). With 6 bases removed from V and 6 bases from J, the gap between germline ends came to 15 bases. There are 14 residues in the CDR3. The CDR3 coding sequence is TGTGCCAGCAGCTTAAGCCTAGGGGGCAATGAGCAGTTCTTC. It yields the protein CASSLSLGGNEQFF.

This clonotype was seen many times. The chain links TRBV20-1 to TRBJ2-3; D gene ambiguous. This CDR3 has 12 amino acids. Trimming pared 5 bases from V and 2 bases from J, leaving 8 bases between. The germline V gene encodes CDR1 DFQATT and CDR2 SNEGSKA (reference sequence). CDR3 protein: CSAPAPTDTQYF. The CDR3 DNA is TGCAGTGCTCCGGCCCCCACAGATACGCAGTATTTT.

This clonotype was seen many times. The rearrangement links TRBV7-2 to TRBJ2-5; 12 positions agree with TRBD2. The CDR3 is 17 amino acids. Germline V gene data show CDR1 as SGHTA and CDR2 as FQGNSA. V trimming: 5 bases; J trimming: 2 bases; junction bases outside the gene matches: 9. CDR3 protein: CASSPGGLAGGQETQYF. In DNA, the CDR3 is TGTGCCAGCAGCCCCGGTGGGCTAGCGGGGGGGCAAGAGACCCAGTACTTC.

In regard to this clonotype: The junction departs from the called germline gene at one end, perhaps through a read error. The chain combines TRBV7-6 with TRBJ2-7; D unresolved. CDR3 size: 14 residues. Per germline, CDR1 SGHVS and CDR2 FNYEAQ. The CDR3, as DNA: TGTACCAGCAGCTTAGGTGGCTTCTCCTACGAGCAGTACTTC. Its protein is CTSSLGGFSYEQYF. The full variable domain, its missing parts supplied by reference TRBV7-6 and TRBJ2-7, is GAGVSQSPRYKVTKRGQDVALRCDPISGHVSLYWYRQALGQGPEFLTYFNYEAQQDKSGLPNDRFSAERPEGSISTLTIQRTEQRDSAMYRCTSSLGGFSYEQYFGPGTRLTVT.